This T cell receptor (beta chain) was captured by sequencing in a study of radiotherapy plus CTLA-4 blockade in lung cancer. TCRdb keeps only in-frame clones here, not all; method: immunoSEQ multiplex PCR. The sample lists fewer than 65,000 clones, roughly four fifths occurring once. Trimming stripped 6 bases from V and 3 bases from J, with 17 bases between. CDR3 length: 15 amino acids. CDR1 and CDR2 (germline): MNHNS, SASEGT. The material sequenced was peripheral blood, taken from a patient treated with radiotherapy plus ipilimumab. This sequence joins TRBV6-1 and TRBJ1-2, with no clear D. This sequence originates from a human donor with non-small cell lung cancer whose response to radiotherapy plus ipilimumab could not be evaluated. CDR3 amino acids: CASSVQPRVDYGYTF. CDR3 sequence (DNA): TGTGCCAGCAGCGTACAACCCCGGGTCGACTATGGCTACACCTTC.